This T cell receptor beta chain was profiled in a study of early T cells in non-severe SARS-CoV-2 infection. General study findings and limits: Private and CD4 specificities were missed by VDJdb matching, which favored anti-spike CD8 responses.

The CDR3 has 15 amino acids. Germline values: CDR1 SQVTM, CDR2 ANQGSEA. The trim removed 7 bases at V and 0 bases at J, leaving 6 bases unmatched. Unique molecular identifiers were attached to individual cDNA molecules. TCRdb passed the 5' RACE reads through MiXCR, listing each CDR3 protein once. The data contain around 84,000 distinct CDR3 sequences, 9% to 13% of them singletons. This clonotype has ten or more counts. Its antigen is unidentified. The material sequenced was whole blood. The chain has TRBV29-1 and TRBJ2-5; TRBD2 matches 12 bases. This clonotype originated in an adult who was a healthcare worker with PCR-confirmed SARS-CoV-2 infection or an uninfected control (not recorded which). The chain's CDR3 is CSAFRLAGDQETQYF. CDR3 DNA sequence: TGCAGCGCCTTCCGACTAGCGGGAGACCAAGAGACCCAGTACTTC.